Given below is one TCR beta chain in context. The antigen is not known. This sample is part of a study of early T cells in non-severe SARS-CoV-2 infection. Study summary: Sequencing of bulk RNA from unsorted whole blood was done, without chain pairing.

TCRdb re-analysed the 5' RACE reads in MiXCR, keeping a single row per CDR3 protein. Of roughly 65,000 distinct CDR3 sequences in the sample, 12% were seen once. Study-level findings and limits: VDJdb matching favored anti-spike CD8 responses, missing private and CD4 specificities.

CDR3 length equals 15 residues. Per germline, CDR1 DFQATT and CDR2 SNEGSKA (reference sequence). Trimming stripped 6 bases from V and 5 bases from J, with 22 bases between. This receptor was taken from an adult who was a healthcare worker with PCR-confirmed SARS-CoV-2 infection or an uninfected control (not recorded which). The sequenced material came from whole blood. The chain is built from TRBV20-1 and TRBJ2-5; either TRBD1 or TRBD2 may fit D (6 bases each). The CDR3 DNA sequence: TGCAGTGCGCCGGGTTTCGGGGGCCGCGATGAGACCCAGTACTTC. It is translated as CSAPGFGGRDETQYF.